This entry lists 19 T cell receptor beta chains sequenced from one sample in a study of blood T cell repertoires in COVID-19. TCRdb's copy holds only in-frame clones and misses some; the assay was immunoSEQ multiplex PCR. The data show about 280,000 clones, about 89% seen once. The sample taken for sequencing was peripheral blood. These receptors were taken from a woman between 35 and 50 years old who had recovered from COVID-19.

The V call is TRBV27, the J call TRBJ2-7; D gene uncertain. Germline V CDR1 and CDR2: MNHEY, SMNVEV (reference sequence). Trimming took off 5 bases at V and 0 bases at J, with 14 bases between the two ends. The CDR3 totals 15 residues. The CDR3 nucleotides are TGTGCCAGCAGTCCACGAGACGGGTACTCCTACGAGCAGTACTTC. It codes for CASSPRDGYSYEQYF.

This chain uses TRBV2 with TRBJ1-1, with D perhaps TRBD1 (6 bases). Trimming stripped 8 bases from V and 10 bases from J, with 11 bases between. The CDR3 runs 10 residues. CDR1 SNHLY and CDR2 FYNNEI come from the germline V gene. CDR3 nucleotides: TGTGCCAGCGGGGGGGCTGTAGCTTTCTTT. As protein: CASGGAVAFF.

This clone has just a few counts. This chain connects TRBV5-3 to TRBJ1-5; no clear D gene. TRBV5-3 is flagged as an ORF with uncertain function. This CDR3 is 11 amino acids long. V dropped 3 bases and J dropped 4 bases, with 2 bases sitting between them. The CDR3 here is CARSSNQPQHF. CDR3 sequence (DNA): TGTGCCAGAAGCTCTAATCAGCCCCAGCATTTT.

This clone was counted once. The chain has TRBV5-6 and TRBJ2-7, with a possible D match to TRBD1 (6 bases). Germline-derived CDR1 and CDR2 are SGHDT and YYEEEE. This CDR3 has 13 residues. V was trimmed by 4 bases and J by 3 bases, leaving 11 bases between them. Written as DNA, the CDR3 is TGTGCCAGCAGCCCCGGACAGTACTACGAGCAGTACTTC. This translates into CASSPGQYYEQYF.

V and J are TRBV30 and TRBJ1-1; D is perhaps TRBD1 (5 bases). The V end was cut by 5 bases, the J end by 2 bases, with 15 bases between. Germline CDR1 and CDR2: GTSNPN and SVGIG (reference sequence). The CDR3 contains 14 residues. CDR3 DNA sequence: TGTGCCTGGGAGCCTCGACAGACTAACACTGAAGCTTTCTTT. It translates to CAWEPRQTNTEAFF.

J is TRBJ2-7 and V is TRBV30, with 7 bases that match TRBD1. V was clipped by 3 bases and J by 4 bases; unmatched bases: 3. Germline values: CDR1 GTSNPN, CDR2 SVGIG (reference sequence). This CDR3 region has 12 residues. CDR3 nucleotides: TGTGCCTGGAGCGTGGGACAGTACGAGCAGTACTTC. It yields the protein CAWSVGQYEQYF.

This chain joins TRBV30 and TRBJ2-1, with D unclear. CDR3 length equals 11 residues. Per the germline V gene, CDR1 is GTSNPN and CDR2 is SVGIG (reference sequence). Trimming removed 0 bases from V and 10 bases from J, with 7 bases in between. CDR3 region: CAWSVVEEQFF. The DNA of the CDR3 is TGTGCCTGGAGTGTAGTCGAGGAGCAGTTCTTC.

The chain joins TRBV4-1 to TRBJ2-1; 8 bases agree with TRBD2. CDR3 length: 15 residues. From germline, CDR1 is MGHRA and CDR2 YSYEKL. J gave up 6 bases and V 0 bases, and 4 bases lay outside the gene matches. CDR3: CASSQEAGGGNEQFF. CDR3 coding DNA: TGCGCCAGCAGCCAAGAGGCGGGAGGTGGCAATGAGCAGTTCTTC.

This clone showed up just a few times. The V and J genes are TRBV3-1 (or the pseudogene TRBV3-2) and TRBJ2-7; 8 nucleotides align to TRBD1. The CDR3 length is 13 residues. Unmatched junction bases numbered 6, after V lost 5 bases and J lost 6 bases. CDR1 and CDR2 (germline): LGHDT, YNNKEL (reference sequence). In nucleotides, the CDR3 is TGTGCCAGCAGCGCGCGGACAGGGTTCGAGCAGTACTTC. It codes for CASSARTGFEQYF.

This chain uses TRBV4-2 with TRBJ2-1, with TRBD2 matching 14 bases. V was clipped by 0 bases and J by 4 bases; unmatched bases: 2. The germline gives CDR1 LGHNA, CDR2 YNFKEQ. The CDR3 has 17 residues. The CDR3 sequence is CASSQDGTSGSYNEQFF. CDR3 nucleotides: TGTGCCAGCAGCCAAGACGGGACTAGCGGGAGTTACAATGAGCAGTTCTTC.

The rearrangement links TRBV7-9 to TRBJ2-7; no reliable D call. Between the trimmed V and J ends, which lost 5 bases and 3 bases, there was a span of 5 bases. The CDR3 has 11 amino acids. Germline V CDR1 and CDR2: SEHNR, FQNEAQ (reference sequence). The CDR3 is CASSRHYEQYF. Here the CDR3 DNA reads TGTGCCAGCAGCCGACACTACGAGCAGTACTTC.

The gene calls are TRBV7-2 and TRBJ1-6; possibly TRBD1 for D (6 bases). CDR3 length: 17 residues. CDR1 is SGHTA, CDR2 FQGNSA, per germline. The V and J ends lost 5 bases and 7 bases respectively, with 21 bases between them. The CDR3 sequence: CASSGNQAGVWNSPLHF. The CDR3 DNA reads TGTGCCAGCAGCGGCAACCAGGCAGGGGTTTGGAATTCACCCCTCCACTTT.

This clone occurred once. This chain connects TRBV7-8 to TRBJ2-7, with D possibly being TRBD2 (6 bases). V was cut by 1 base and J by 0 bases, with 16 bases left in between. Germline V CDR1 and CDR2: SGHVS, FQNEAQ. The CDR3 is made up of 17 amino acids. Here the CDR3 reads CASSLESPWRDSYEQYF. The CDR3 DNA is TGTGCCAGCAGCTTAGAATCCCCATGGAGGGACTCCTACGAGCAGTACTTC. Using reference TRBV7-8 and TRBJ2-7 for the parts outside the CDR3, the full variable domain is GAGVSQSPRYKVAKRGQDVALRCDPISGHVSLFWYQQALGQGPEFLTYFQNEAQLDKSGLPSDRFFAERPEGSVSTLKIQRTQQEDSAVYLCASSLESPWRDSYEQYFGPGTRLTVT.

CDR3 sequence (DNA): TGCGCCAGCAGCTTGAGGCGGGATGTGAGAACAGATACGCAGTATTTT. Translating gives CASSLRRDVRTDTQYF. The J gene is TRBJ2-3, the V gene TRBV5-1, with D perhaps TRBD2 (6 bases). Germline CDR1 is SGHRS and CDR2 is YFSETQ. The CDR3 is made up of 16 amino acids. V was cut by 1 base and J by 3 bases, with 15 bases left in between.

J is TRBJ2-5 and V is TRBV7-2; the D is unclear. Trimming took 5 bases from V and 3 from J, leaving 10 bases between them. Germline V gene sequence: CDR1 SGHTA, CDR2 FQGNSA. CDR3 length equals 13 residues. The CDR3 DNA reads as TGTGCCAGCAGCCCCGTTAGCAAAGAGACCCAGTACTTC. Residues: CASSPVSKETQYF.

This chain connects TRBV24-1 to TRBJ2-1; perhaps TRBD2 as D (7 bases). The V end lost 6 bases, the J end lost 4 bases, and 27 bases lay between the germline ends. CDR1 is KGHDR and CDR2 is SFDVKD in the germline V gene. This CDR3 contains 19 residues. The CDR3 DNA follows: TGTGCCACCAGTCAGTCCAACCTAGCGGAGGGGGGGACTTACAATGAGCAGTTCTTC. Its translation: CATSQSNLAEGGTYNEQFF.

V usage is TRBV28 and J usage is TRBJ1-5; 9 bases are shared with TRBD1. This CDR3 is 16 amino acids long. Trimming cost V 7 bases and J 5 bases; bases outside gene matches: 12. CDR1 is MDHEN, CDR2 SYDVKM, per germline. The CDR3 DNA sequence: TGTGCCAGCACTGAGACAGGGGGTTTTCGGGATCAGCCCCAGCATTTT. Amino acids: CASTETGGFRDQPQHF.

J is TRBJ2-5 and V is TRBV14; possible D gene TRBD1, 6 bases. CDR3 length: 17 amino acids. V was pared by 0 bases and J by 9 bases, with 23 bases between. The germline gives CDR1 SGHDN, CDR2 FVKESK. CDR3 in amino acids: CASSQDANRELMGSQYF. CDR3 DNA: TGTGCCAGCAGCCAAGATGCCAACAGGGAGCTGATGGGGTCCCAGTACTTC.

This chain's CDR3 is CAWSATGQVATNEKLFF. The CDR3 nucleotides are TGTGCCTGGAGTGCCACAGGACAGGTTGCAACTAATGAAAAACTGTTTTTT. The gene calls are TRBV30 and TRBJ1-4; 7 bases fit TRBD1. The CDR3 spans 17 residues. Germline CDR1 is GTSNPN and CDR2 is SVGIG (reference sequence). With V trimmed by 1 base and J by 0 bases, 8 bases remained unmatched.